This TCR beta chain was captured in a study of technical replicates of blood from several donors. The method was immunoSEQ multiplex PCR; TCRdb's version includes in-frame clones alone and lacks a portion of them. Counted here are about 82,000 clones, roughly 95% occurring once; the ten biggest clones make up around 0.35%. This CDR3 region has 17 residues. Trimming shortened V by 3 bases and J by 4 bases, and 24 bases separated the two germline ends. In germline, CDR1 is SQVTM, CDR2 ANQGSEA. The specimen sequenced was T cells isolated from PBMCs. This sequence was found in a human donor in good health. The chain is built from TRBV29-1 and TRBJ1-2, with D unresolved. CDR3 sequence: CSVEGGGPRPTTYGYTF. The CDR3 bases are TGCAGCGTTGAGGGAGGAGGGCCCCGACCTACAACCTATGGCTACACCTTC.